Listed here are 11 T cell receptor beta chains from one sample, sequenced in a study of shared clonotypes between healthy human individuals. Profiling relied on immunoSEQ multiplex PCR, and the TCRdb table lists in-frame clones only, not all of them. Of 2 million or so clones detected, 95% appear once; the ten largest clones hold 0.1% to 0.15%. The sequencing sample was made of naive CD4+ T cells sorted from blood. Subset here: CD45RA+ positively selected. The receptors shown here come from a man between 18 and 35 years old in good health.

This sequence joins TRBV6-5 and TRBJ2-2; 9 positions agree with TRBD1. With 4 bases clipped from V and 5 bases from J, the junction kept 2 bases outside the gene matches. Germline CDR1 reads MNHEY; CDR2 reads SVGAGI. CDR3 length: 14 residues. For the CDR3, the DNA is TGTGCCAGCAGTTGGGGGACAGGGACCGGGGAGCTGTTTTTT. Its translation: CASSWGTGTGELFF.

The CDR3 DNA reads as TGTGCCAGCTCACCGGACAGAACACAGGTGAAGCAGTTCTTC. This translates into CASSPDRTQVKQFF. The chain carries TRBV18 and TRBJ2-1, with a weak D call TRBD1 (6 bases). The CDR3 covers 14 residues. The V and J ends lost 3 bases and 11 bases respectively, with 17 bases between them. Germline V gene data show CDR1 as KGHSH and CDR2 as LQKENI.

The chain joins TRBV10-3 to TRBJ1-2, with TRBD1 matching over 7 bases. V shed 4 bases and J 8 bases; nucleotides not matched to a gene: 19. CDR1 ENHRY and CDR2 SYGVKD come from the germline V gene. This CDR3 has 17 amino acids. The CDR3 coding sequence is TGTGCCATCAGTGGATGGTATGGGGACAGCGAACTCGGGGGCTACACCTTC. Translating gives CAISGWYGDSELGGYTF.

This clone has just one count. As DNA, the CDR3 is TGTGCCTGGAGTGTACCCGGACAGACCAGGATCTATGGCTACACCTTC. Protein product: CAWSVPGQTRIYGYTF. This chain connects TRBV30 to TRBJ1-2; the D gene is possibly TRBD1 (6 bases). CDR1 is GTSNPN and CDR2 is SVGIG in the germline V gene (reference sequence). The germline V and J ends were trimmed by 0 bases and 4 bases, with 18 bases remaining between them. The CDR3 contains 16 residues. The variable domain in full, completed from reference TRBV30 and TRBJ1-2, reads SQTIHQWPATLVQPVGSPLSLECTVEGTSNPNLYWYRQAAGRGLQLLFYSVGIGQISSEVPQNLSASRPQDRQFILSSKKLLLSDSGFYLCAWSVPGQTRIYGYTFGSGTRLTVV.

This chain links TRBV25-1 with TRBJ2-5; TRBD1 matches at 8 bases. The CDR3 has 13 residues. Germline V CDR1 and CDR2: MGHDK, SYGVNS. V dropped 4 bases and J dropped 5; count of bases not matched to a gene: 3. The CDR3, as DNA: TGTGCCAGCAGTGGGGACAGGAGGGAGACCCAGTACTTC. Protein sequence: CASSGDRRETQYF.

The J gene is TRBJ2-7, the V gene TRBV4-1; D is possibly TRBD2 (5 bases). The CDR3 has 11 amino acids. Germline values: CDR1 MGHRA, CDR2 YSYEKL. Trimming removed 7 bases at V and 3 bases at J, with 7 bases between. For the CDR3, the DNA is TGCGCCAGCACGGACTTCTACGAGCAGTACTTC. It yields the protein CASTDFYEQYF.

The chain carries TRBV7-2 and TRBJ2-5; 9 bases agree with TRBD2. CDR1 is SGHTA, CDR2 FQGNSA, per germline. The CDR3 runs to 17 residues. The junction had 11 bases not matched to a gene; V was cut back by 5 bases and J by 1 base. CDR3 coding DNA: TGTGCCAGCAGCCTCGTCGGAGCGGGAGGAAGCCAAGAGACCCAGTACTTC. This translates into CASSLVGAGGSQETQYF.

The CDR3 is CASSGLTENNEQFF. The CDR3 DNA sequence: TGTGCCAGCTCGGGACTGACAGAGAACAATGAGCAGTTCTTC. The V call is TRBV10-3, the J call TRBJ2-1, with a possible D match to TRBD2 (6 bases). CDR3 length equals 14 residues. V lost 10 bases, J lost 5 bases, and 18 bases lay in between. Germline V gene data show CDR1 as ENHRY and CDR2 as SYGVKD.

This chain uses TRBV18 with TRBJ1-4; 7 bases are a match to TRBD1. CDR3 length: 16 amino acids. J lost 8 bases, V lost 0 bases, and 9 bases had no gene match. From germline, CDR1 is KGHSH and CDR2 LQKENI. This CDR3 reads CASSPPGGTVGEKLFF. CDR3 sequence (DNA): TGTGCCAGCTCACCACCGGGGGGGACAGTCGGGGAAAAACTGTTTTTT.

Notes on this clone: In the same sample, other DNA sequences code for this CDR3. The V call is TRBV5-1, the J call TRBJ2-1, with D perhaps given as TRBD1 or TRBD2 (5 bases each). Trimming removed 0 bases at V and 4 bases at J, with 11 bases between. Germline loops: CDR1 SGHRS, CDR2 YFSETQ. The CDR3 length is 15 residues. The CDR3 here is CASSLDGGPYNEQFF. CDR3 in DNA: TGCGCCAGCAGCTTGGATGGGGGTCCGTACAATGAGCAGTTCTTC.

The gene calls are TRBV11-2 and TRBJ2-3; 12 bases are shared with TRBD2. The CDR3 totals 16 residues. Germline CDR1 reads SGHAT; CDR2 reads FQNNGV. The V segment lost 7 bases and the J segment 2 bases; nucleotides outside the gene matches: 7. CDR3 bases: TGTGCCAGCACCCTAGCGGGGGGGCGCGTCACAGATACGCAGTATTTT. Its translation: CASTLAGGRVTDTQYF. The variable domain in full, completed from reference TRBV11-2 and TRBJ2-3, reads EAGVAQSPRYKIIEKRQSVAFWCNPISGHATLYWYQQILGQGPKLLIQFQNNGVVDDSQLPKDRFSAERLKGVDSTLKIQPAKLEDSAVYLCASTLAGGRVTDTQYFGPGTRLTVL.